A selection of T cell receptor beta chains follows, all from one sample in a study of blood T cells in healthy people across ages. In TCRdb, the 5' RACE reads were re-called with MiXCR into one record per CDR3 protein. Among around 620,000 distinct CDR3 sequences listed, about 26% were seen once. The sample taken for sequencing was blood. These receptors all stem from a woman aged 70 to 79 in good health. The CDR3 runs from the conserved cysteine through the conserved F or W. The size of a clone is reported for some rows only, either as once, few or many, or as a class for expanded clones.

size: NA; V: TRBV7-2; J: NA; CDR3: CASSFGATVSYEQYF
size: few; V: TRBV4-3; J: TRBJ1-4; CDR3: CASSQSPGGREKLFF
size: NA; V: TRBV12-3/TRBV12-4; J: TRBJ2-7; CDR3: CASSLRGGNHAWYEQYF
size: NA; V: TRBV7-2; J: TRBJ2-5; CDR3: CASSPGRELTQYF
size: NA; V: TRBV20-1; J: NA; CDR3: CSARGISTYEQYF
size: NA; V: TRBV11-2; J: NA; CDR3: CASSFHRDRSYEQYF
size: NA; V: TRBV7-6; J: TRBJ1-6; CDR3: CASRGQIGSPLHF
size: NA; V: TRBV6-6; J: TRBJ1-1; CDR3: CASKMTGDAEAFF
size: NA; V: TRBV6-4; J: TRBJ2-5; CDR3: CASSVSEQGASRVQGTQYF
size: NA; V: TRBV24-1; J: TRBJ1-1; CDR3: CATRAPGPMNTEAFF
size: NA; V: TRBV5-1; J: TRBJ1-4; CDR3: CASRRETAYEKLFF
size: NA; V: TRBV13; J: TRBJ2-5; CDR3: CASSLSSMETQYF
size: few; V: TRBV7-2; J: TRBJ2-5; CDR3: CASSLAHLQETQYF
size: few; V: TRBV29-1; J: TRBJ1-5; CDR3: CSVALTVNQPQHF
size: NA; V: TRBV6-2/TRBV6-3; J: TRBJ1-2; CDR3: CASADRNYGYTF
size: NA; V: TRBV9; J: TRBJ1-2; CDR3: CASSVVTGGMGYTF